The 7 T cell receptor beta chains below come from one sample, sequenced in a study of shared clonotypes between healthy human individuals. Positively selected for CCR7, the CD45RO-negative cells used as naive CD8 cells excluded terminally differentiated effector memory CD45RA+ cells. The table came from immunoSEQ multiplex PCR; TCRdb's copy has only in-frame clones and leaves some out. The sample has about 750,000 clones; around 93% are singletons. Sequenced material: naive CD8+ T cells sorted from blood. The receptor set was obtained from a young man in good health.

This chain uses TRBV30 with TRBJ1-3; D gene ambiguous. CDR1 is GTSNPN and CDR2 is SVGIG in the germline V gene (reference sequence). V lost 0 bases to trimming and J lost 0 bases, with 9 bases between them. This CDR3 is 15 amino acids long. This chain's CDR3 is CAWSVNVNSGNTIYF. In nucleotides, the CDR3 is TGTGCCTGGAGTGTAAATGTGAACTCTGGAAACACCATATATTTT.

The chain links TRBV7-9 to TRBJ2-5; no definite D call. CDR3 length: 14 residues. V lost 2 bases to trimming and J lost 3 bases, with 10 bases between them. Germline assignment: CDR1 SEHNR and CDR2 FQNEAQ (reference sequence). CDR3 in amino acids: CASSLSNREETQYF. CDR3 bases: TGTGCCAGCAGCTTATCTAACCGTGAAGAGACCCAGTACTTC.

The V call is TRBV2, the J call TRBJ2-7, with D perhaps assigned TRBD1 or TRBD2 (5 bases each). The germline CDR1 and CDR2 sequences are SNHLY and FYNNEI. Trimming left V 6 bases short and J 2 bases short, with 11 bases between. CDR3 length: 13 residues. The CDR3 region is CASSRDGPYEQYF. CDR3 sequence (DNA): TGTGCCAGCAGCAGGGACGGACCCTACGAGCAGTACTTC.

This chain joins TRBV15 and TRBJ2-7, with 7 nucleotides matching TRBD2. CDR3 length: 14 residues. After removal of 3 bases from V and 2 bases from J, the junction contained 4 bases not matched to a gene. Germline V gives CDR1 LNHNV, CDR2 YYDKDF (reference sequence). This CDR3 reads CATSRSGTTYEQYF. As DNA, the CDR3 is TGTGCCACCAGCAGGTCCGGGACTACCTACGAGCAGTACTTC.

V and J are TRBV7-9 and TRBJ1-2; D remains ambiguous. The germline CDR1 and CDR2 sequences are SEHNR and FQNEAQ (reference sequence). This CDR3 is 13 amino acids long. The V and J ends lost 6 bases and 1 base respectively, with 9 bases between them. The CDR3 protein is CASSPSFNYGYTF. As DNA, the CDR3 is TGTGCCAGCAGTCCAAGCTTTAACTATGGCTACACCTTC. Combining the CDR3 with reference TRBV7-9 and TRBJ1-2 gives the whole variable domain DTGVSQNPRHKITKRGQNVTFRCDPISEHNRLYWYRQTLGQGPEFLTYFQNEAQLEKSRLLSDRFSAERPKGSFSTLEIQRTEQGDSAMYLCASSPSFNYGYTFGSGTRLTVV.

The chain employs TRBV4-1 and TRBJ2-7; D is uncertain. The CDR3 is 13 residues long. Trimming removed 2 bases from V and 3 bases from J, with 8 bases in between. Germline CDR1 and CDR2: MGHRA and YSYEKL. This CDR3 is CASSQHTDYEQYF. In DNA form, the CDR3 reads TGCGCCAGCAGCCAACACACCGACTACGAGCAGTACTTC.

V gene TRBV11-3 combines with J gene TRBJ2-1, with TRBD2 matching over 8 bases. With 0 bases clipped from V and 5 bases from J, the junction kept 6 bases outside the gene matches. This CDR3 spans 16 amino acids. Germline CDR1 is SGHNT and CDR2 is YENEEA. The CDR3 spells CASSLDTSGENNEQFF. DNA for the CDR3: TGTGCCAGCAGCTTAGATACTAGCGGCGAAAACAATGAGCAGTTCTTC.